This entry features one T cell receptor (beta chain) sequence. One end of the junction varies from germline; a read error may be responsible. CDR1 is LNHDA, CDR2 SQIVND, per germline (reference sequence). The CDR3 covers 14 residues. Measured with immunoSEQ multiplex PCR; TCRdb has only the in-frame clones, and not every one. The data show fewer than 95,000 clones, with roughly 70% seen just once and over 3.5% held by the top ten. The entry originates in a study of blood T cell repertoires in COVID-19. The genes are TRBV19 and TRBJ2-7; D is perhaps TRBD1 (5 bases). The sequencing sample was made of peripheral blood. This clonotype originated in an older man with COVID-19, enrolled during active disease. CDR3 protein: CASSLEQGYYEQYF. CDR3 nucleotide sequence: TGTGCCAGTAGTCTAGAGCAGGGATACTACGAGCAGTACTTC.